This T cell receptor (beta chain) comes out of a study of shared clonotypes between healthy human individuals. Worth noting for this clone: Its antigen is unidentified.

General study results and limits: Some naive CD4 clonotypes, 5% to 5.5%, turned up in common across a handful of donors. Only blood was sampled, and tissue TCR repertoires likely differ from blood ones. Larger estimated richness was generally seen in naive subsets than in memory subsets.

In the source study's methods: There were no quality scores in the junction-only immunoSEQ sequences, so filtering differed. Repertoires were generated with immunoSEQ multiplex PCR, while TCRdb's copy carries only in-frame clones and drops some. Clonal size and the V and J genes are those of that table, whereas D and trimming came from the DNA. This repertoire shows roughly 2,500,000 clones, under 95% found once; its top ten account for 0.36%. CDR1 is SEHNR and CDR2 is FQNEAQ in the germline V gene (reference sequence). The CDR3 has 12 amino acids. The V gene lost 3 bases and the J gene lost 2 bases, with 5 bases spanning the gap.

The chain couples TRBV7-9 to TRBJ2-7; D gene uncertain. The TCR was taken from a man between 18 and 35 years old in good health. Some clones in this sample may be carry-over from other donors' samples. Input material: naive CD4+ T cells from PBMCs. Subset specified: CD45RA+ positively selected. CDR3: CASSFQAYEQYF. The CDR3 DNA follows: TGTGCCAGCAGCTTCCAGGCCTACGAGCAGTACTTC.